What follows are 4 T cell receptor beta chains derived from one specimen sequenced in a study of human T cells and chemical hapten exposure. The total RNA was obtained from whole blood that was not fractionated. Separate cDNA molecules received unique molecular identifiers, which the library attached to them. Each CDR3 protein gets one entry after TCRdb re-called the reads with MiXCR. This table has around 120,000 distinct CDR3 sequences, more than 8.5% appearing once. The sequenced material came from whole blood. Receptors originate from a human donor in good health. Some clones in this sample may be carry-over from other donors' samples.

This clonotype has a count of ten or more. The chain links TRBV7-2 to TRBJ2-3; the match to TRBD2 covers 12 bases. The CDR3 loop spans 19 amino acids. Germline V lookup: CDR1 SGHTA, CDR2 FQGNSA. The V gene end was trimmed by 1 base and the J gene end by 0 bases; junction bases not matched to a gene: 8. CDR3 DNA sequence: TGTGCCAGCAGCTTAGGGCTAGCGGGGGGGCCGTCGAGCACAGATACGCAGTATTTT. Amino acids: CASSLGLAGGPSSTDTQYF.

This clonotype was counted at least ten times. The genes are TRBV12-3 or TRBV12-4 and TRBJ2-1; 11 bases agree with TRBD2. The J segment lost 10 bases and the V segment lost 2 bases, leaving 7 bases of the junction unmatched. CDR3 length: 15 residues. The CDR3 bases are TGTGCCAGCAGTTTATCTAGCGGGAGGAATATGGAGCAGTTCTTC. It translates to CASSLSSGRNMEQFF.

This clonotype was seen repeatedly, ten times or more. The rearrangement uses TRBV25-1 and TRBJ2-2; 8 bases are shared with TRBD1. From germline, CDR1 is MGHDK and CDR2 SYGVNS. Trimming removed 8 bases from V and 9 bases from J; junction bases left unmatched: 2. The CDR3 has 11 amino acids. Here the CDR3 reads CASWTGRELFF. The CDR3 DNA reads TGTGCCAGCTGGACAGGGCGGGAGCTGTTTTTT.

This clonotype has just a few counts. The V and J genes are TRBV2 and TRBJ2-3; D is unclear. This CDR3 region has 10 residues. Germline V CDR1 and CDR2: SNHLY, FYNNEI. Deletions cut 7 bases from V and 3 bases from J, with 2 bases between. In DNA, the CDR3 is TGTGCCAGCATTACAGATACGCAGTATTTT. Amino acids: CASITDTQYF.